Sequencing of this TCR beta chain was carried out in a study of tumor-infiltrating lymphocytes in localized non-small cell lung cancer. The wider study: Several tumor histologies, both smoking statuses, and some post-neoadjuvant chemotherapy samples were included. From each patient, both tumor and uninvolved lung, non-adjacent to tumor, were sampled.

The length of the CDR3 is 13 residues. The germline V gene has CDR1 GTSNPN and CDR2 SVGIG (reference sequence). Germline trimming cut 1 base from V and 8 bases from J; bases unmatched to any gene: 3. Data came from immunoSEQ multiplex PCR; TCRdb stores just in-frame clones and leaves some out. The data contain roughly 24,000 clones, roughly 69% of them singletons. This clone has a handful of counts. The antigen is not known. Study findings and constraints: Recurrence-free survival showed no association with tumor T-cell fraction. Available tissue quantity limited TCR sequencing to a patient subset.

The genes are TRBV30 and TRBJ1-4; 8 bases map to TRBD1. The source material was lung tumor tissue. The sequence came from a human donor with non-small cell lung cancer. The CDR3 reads CAWSGQGREKLFF. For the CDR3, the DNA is TGTGCCTGGAGTGGACAGGGGCGCGAAAAACTGTTTTTT.